This TCR beta chain was profiled in a study of blood T cell repertoires in COVID-19. Across the study: There were acute and convalescent COVID-19 samples, and they came from the United States, Italy and Spain. Sources were T cells, B-cell-depleted T cells, or PBMCs; the material itself was cDNA or gDNA.

How the authors handled the data: Cell counts per sample came from amplifying reference gene primers. TCRdb keeps only in-frame clones here, not all; method: immunoSEQ multiplex PCR. V and J calls and clone size are copied from that table; D and trimming were computed from the DNA. The sample yields 120,000 to 150,000 clones, over 75% seen once. CDR3 length: 15 residues. From germline, CDR1 is SGDLS and CDR2 YYNGEE. V was clipped by 0 bases and J by 5 bases; unmatched bases: 7. The chain employs TRBV9 and TRBJ2-7; 8 bases are shared with TRBD1. The material sequenced was peripheral blood. The clonotype was recovered from a woman between 55 and 75 years old with COVID-19, enrolled during active disease. The CDR3 is CASSVAGDRTHEQYF. DNA for the CDR3: TGTGCCAGCAGCGTAGCCGGGGACAGGACTCACGAGCAGTACTTC.